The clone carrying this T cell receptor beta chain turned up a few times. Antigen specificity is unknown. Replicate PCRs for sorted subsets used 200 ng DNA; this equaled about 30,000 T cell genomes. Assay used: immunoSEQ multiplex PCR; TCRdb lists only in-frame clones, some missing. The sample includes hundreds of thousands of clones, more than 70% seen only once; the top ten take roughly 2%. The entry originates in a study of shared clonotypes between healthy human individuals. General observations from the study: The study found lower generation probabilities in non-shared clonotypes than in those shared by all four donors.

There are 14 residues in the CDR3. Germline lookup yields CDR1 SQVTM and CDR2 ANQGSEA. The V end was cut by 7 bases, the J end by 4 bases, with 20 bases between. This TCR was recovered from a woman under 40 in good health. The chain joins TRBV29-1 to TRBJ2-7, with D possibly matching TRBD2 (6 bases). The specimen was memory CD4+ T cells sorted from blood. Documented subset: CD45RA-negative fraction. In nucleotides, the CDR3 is TGCAGCGCCCTGCTTCCTAGCGCAGAGTACGAGCAGTACTTC. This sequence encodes CSALLPSAEYEQYF.